This entry lists 4 T cell receptor beta chains sequenced from one sample in a study of early T cells in non-severe SARS-CoV-2 infection. TCRdb ran MiXCR on the 5' RACE reads and lists one entry per CDR3 protein. This table holds 90,000 to 130,000 distinct CDR3 sequences, around 10% found once. The sample taken for sequencing was whole blood. Receptor source: an adult who was a healthcare worker with PCR-confirmed SARS-CoV-2 infection or an uninfected control (not recorded which).

This clonotype was seen a few times. The chain links TRBV6-2 or TRBV6-3 to TRBJ1-4; 10 nucleotides line up with TRBD1. From germline, CDR1 is MNHEY and CDR2 SVGEGT. The CDR3 runs 15 residues. The V gene end was trimmed by 6 bases and the J gene end by 10 bases; junction bases not matched to a gene: 11. CDR3 in DNA: TGTGCCAGCAGCACCTCGACAGGGGGCTCCGCAAAACTGTTTTTT. It is translated as CASSTSTGGSAKLFF.

CDR3 in DNA: TGCAGCTATGTAAGGGGGGCGTACAATGAGCAGTTCTTC. Protein: CSYVRGAYNEQFF. This chain joins TRBV20-1 and TRBJ2-1, with D perhaps being TRBD1 or TRBD2 (6 bases each). This CDR3 is built from 13 residues. Germline CDR1 reads DFQATT; CDR2 reads SNEGSKA (reference sequence).

This clonotype has ten or more counts. The chain is built from TRBV11-2 and TRBJ2-7, with D tentatively TRBD1 (6 bases). The V gene's germline CDR1 is SGHAT and CDR2 FQNNGV. Trimming stripped 1 base from V and 3 bases from J, with 13 bases between. CDR3 size: 15 residues. The CDR3 spells CASSLASDSYYEQYF. The DNA for the CDR3 is TGTGCCAGCAGCTTAGCCTCGGACAGTTACTACGAGCAGTACTTC.

This chain uses TRBV6-2 or TRBV6-3 with TRBJ2-1, with D tentatively TRBD1 (5 bases). Germline CDR1 MNHEY, CDR2 SVGEGT. Trimming took off 2 bases at V and 6 bases at J, with 11 bases between the two ends. This CDR3 is built from 14 residues. CDR3 sequence (DNA): TGTGCCAGCAGTTACCTCTCAAGGGGCAATGAGCAGTTCTTC. Protein sequence: CASSYLSRGNEQFF.